Following are 18 T cell receptor beta chains from one sample sequenced in a study of shared clonotypes between healthy human individuals. Some clones are missing from TCRdb's copy, which holds only in-frame ones; the method was immunoSEQ multiplex PCR. The sample lists a few hundred thousand clones, about nine tenths occurring once. The specimen was memory CD8+ T cells sorted from blood. Subset described: CD45RO+ cells pooled with CCR7-negative TemRA cells. The receptors stem from a young man in good health.

V and J are TRBV6-5 and TRBJ2-7; D may be TRBD1 or TRBD2 (5 bases each). This CDR3 region has 13 residues. Germline CDR1 and CDR2: MNHEY and SVGAGI. V was shortened by 8 bases and J by 5 bases, with 16 bases between the two germline ends. The DNA of the CDR3 is TGTGCCAGCGGCAGGGAGCTAGGGAACGAGCAGTACTTC. It encodes CASGRELGNEQYF.

The chain is built from TRBV28 and TRBJ2-5, with 9 bases matching TRBD2. V was clipped by 5 bases and J by 5 bases; unmatched bases: 9. This CDR3 has 15 residues. Germline loops: CDR1 MDHEN, CDR2 SYDVKM. The CDR3 spells CASSNRLAADETQYF. CDR3 nucleotide sequence: TGTGCCAGCAGTAACCGACTAGCGGCTGATGAGACCCAGTACTTC. The variable domain in full, completed from reference TRBV28 and TRBJ2-5, reads DVKVTQSSRYLVKRTGEKVFLECVQDMDHENMFWYRQDPGLGLRLIYFSYDVKMKEKGDIPEGYSVSREKKERFSLILESASTNQTSMYLCASSNRLAADETQYFGPGTRLLVL.

The chain joins TRBV13 to TRBJ2-7; D perhaps matches TRBD2 (6 bases). The CDR3 extends over 15 amino acids. Per germline, CDR1 PRHDT and CDR2 FYEKMQ (reference sequence). V was pared by 1 base and J by 5 bases, with 15 bases between. CDR3 sequence: CASSLAGGRRHEQYF. In DNA form, the CDR3 reads TGTGCCAGCAGCTTAGCTGGGGGGAGAAGGCACGAGCAGTACTTC.

Remarks on this clone: This same CDR3 is encoded by further DNA sequences in the sample. The gene calls are TRBV4-1 and TRBJ2-1; D remains ambiguous. The V end lost 1 base, the J end lost 4 bases, and 5 bases lay between the germline ends. The CDR3 runs 13 residues. Germline V gene sequence: CDR1 MGHRA, CDR2 YSYEKL. The CDR3 DNA sequence: TGCGCCAGCAGCCAAGTCGGATACAATGAGCAGTTCTTC. Its translation is CASSQVGYNEQFF.

This chain links TRBV4-1 with TRBJ1-2; 9 nucleotides match TRBD1. Germline CDR1 reads MGHRA; CDR2 reads YSYEKL. The ends lost 1 base at V and 1 base at J; junction bases unmatched: 4. CDR3 size: 16 residues. The CDR3, as DNA: TGCGCCAGCAGCCAAGTTGGGACAGGGTTTAACTATGGCTACACCTTC. Translation: CASSQVGTGFNYGYTF.

This chain links TRBV4-1 with TRBJ1-1, with D possibly matching TRBD1 (6 bases). CDR3 size: 20 residues. Trimming pared 0 bases from V and 1 base from J, leaving 24 bases between. Germline-derived CDR1 and CDR2 are MGHRA and YSYEKL. As DNA, the CDR3 is TGCGCCAGCAGCCAAGATAGCCAAGGGGGGGGCAAGGTAAGGAACACTGAAGCTTTCTTT. This codes for CASSQDSQGGGKVRNTEAFF.

The chain uses TRBV5-4 and TRBJ2-7, with D perhaps TRBD1 (5 bases). V was shortened by 1 base and J by 4 bases, with 12 bases between the two germline ends. CDR3 size: 14 residues. Germline values: CDR1 SGHNT, CDR2 YYREEE (reference sequence). Written as DNA, the CDR3 is TGTGCCAGCAGCTTGAGCAGGGATCTGTACGAGCAGTACTTC. It translates to CASSLSRDLYEQYF.

This sequence joins TRBV7-9 and TRBJ2-7, with 8 bases aligning to TRBD1. The CDR3 is made up of 17 amino acids. Germline assignment: CDR1 SEHNR and CDR2 FQNEAQ (reference sequence). The trim removed 5 bases at V and 5 bases at J, leaving 17 bases unmatched. CDR3 in DNA: TGTGCCAGCAGCGCCCAACTCGGACAGGGTGTAACGAACGAGCAGTACTTC. Its translation is CASSAQLGQGVTNEQYF.

This rearrangement joins TRBV9 to TRBJ2-1; D could derive from TRBD1 or TRBD2 (7 bases each). CDR1 and CDR2 (germline): SGDLS, YYNGEE. V was clipped by 0 bases and J by 7 bases, with 14 bases between them. CDR3 length: 15 amino acids. CDR3 DNA: TGTGCCAGCAGCGTAGGGTCGCAGGGGGGGAATGAGCAGTTCTTC. Its translation is CASSVGSQGGNEQFF.

V gene TRBV5-8 combines with J gene TRBJ1-5; no reliable D call. The germline V and J ends were trimmed by 0 bases and 2 bases, with 9 bases remaining between them. Germline assignment: CDR1 SGHTS and CDR2 YDEGEE. This CDR3 contains 15 residues. CDR3 nucleotide sequence: TGTGCCAGCAGCTTGGTCTTTACAGGCAATCAGCCCCAGCATTTT. It is translated as CASSLVFTGNQPQHF.

CDR3 sequence reads: CASSPTGGEDQYF. The CDR3, as DNA: TGTGCCAGCAGCCCTACAGGGGGCGAAGACCAGTACTTC. The gene calls are TRBV28 and TRBJ2-5, with 9 bases identical to TRBD1. Germline CDR1 and CDR2: MDHEN and SYDVKM. The V segment lost 6 bases and the J segment 10 bases; nucleotides outside the gene matches: 9. This CDR3 has 13 amino acids.

The chain has TRBV10-3 and TRBJ2-7; maybe TRBD1 (6 bases). Trimming took off 3 bases at V and 6 bases at J, with 18 bases between the two ends. Germline V gene lookup returns CDR1 ENHRY and CDR2 SYGVKD. The CDR3 runs 15 residues. The CDR3 coding sequence is TGTGCCATCAGTGAACCAGGGGTGTACTTTGGCGAGCAGTACTTC. This codes for CAISEPGVYFGEQYF.

The V gene is TRBV7-2, the J gene TRBJ2-7, with no clear D. CDR1 and CDR2 (germline): SGHTA, FQGNSA. This CDR3 is 12 amino acids long. Trimming left V 5 bases short and J 5 bases short, with 10 bases between. The CDR3 protein is CASSPIGHEQYF. The CDR3 bases are TGTGCCAGCAGCCCAATCGGACACGAGCAGTACTTC. Full variable domain (rest looked up from reference TRBV7-2 and TRBJ2-7): GAGVSQSPSNKVTEKGKDVELRCDPISGHTALYWYRQSLGQGLEFLIYFQGNSAPDKSGLPSDRFSAERTGGSVSTLTIQRTQQEDSAVYLCASSPIGHEQYFGPGTRLTVT.

The V call is TRBV7-2, the J call TRBJ2-5; possibly TRBD1 for D (6 bases). The germline V and J ends were trimmed by 1 base and 5 bases, with 17 bases remaining between them. The CDR3 runs 16 residues. Germline V lookup: CDR1 SGHTA, CDR2 FQGNSA. The CDR3 region is CASSLDAGLRGETQYF. CDR3 DNA: TGTGCCAGCAGCTTAGACGCAGGGTTGAGGGGGGAGACCCAGTACTTC.

A single count supports this clone. The V call is TRBV30, the J call TRBJ2-7, with TRBD1 matching 11 bases. V lost 5 bases, J lost 4 bases, and 4 bases stayed unmatched. The CDR3 sequence is 13 residues long. Germline lookup yields CDR1 GTSNPN and CDR2 SVGIG (reference sequence). CDR3 residues: CAWDGDRGYEQYF. The CDR3, as DNA: TGTGCCTGGGACGGGGACAGGGGGTACGAGCAGTACTTC. Filled out from reference TRBV30 and TRBJ2-7, the complete variable domain reads SQTIHQWPATLVQPVGSPLSLECTVEGTSNPNLYWYRQAAGRGLQLLFYSVGIGQISSEVPQNLSASRPQDRQFILSSKKLLLSDSGFYLCAWDGDRGYEQYFGPGTRLTVT.

The chain has TRBV6-5 and TRBJ2-5; possible D gene TRBD1, 5 bases. Per the germline V gene, CDR1 is MNHEY and CDR2 is SVGAGI. The CDR3 is 13 residues long. The V gene lost 8 bases and the J gene lost 0 bases, with 10 bases spanning the gap. The CDR3: CASGRGHQETQYF. Here the CDR3 DNA reads TGTGCCAGCGGTAGGGGCCACCAAGAGACCCAGTACTTC.

The rearrangement uses TRBV5-1 and TRBJ2-2; D gene unclear. CDR1 SGHRS and CDR2 YFSETQ come from the germline V gene. The CDR3 is 13 residues long. V was pared by 1 base and J by 4 bases, with 5 bases between. The CDR3, as DNA: TGCGCCAGCAGCTTGAAAACCACCGGGGAGCTGTTTTTT. Translating gives CASSLKTTGELFF.

This chain links TRBV4-1 with TRBJ1-1; D uncertain. Trimming stripped 0 bases from V and 1 base from J, with 6 bases between. The CDR3 consists of 14 residues. Looked up from germline, CDR1 is MGHRA and CDR2 is YSYEKL. CDR3: CASSQDPGNTEAFF. The CDR3 DNA is TGCGCCAGCAGCCAAGATCCCGGGAACACTGAAGCTTTCTTT.